This T cell receptor beta chain was documented in a study of shared clonotypes between healthy human individuals. Study-wide context: With ages of 18 to 49, the donors were a couple of women and a few men. Researchers assigned three CD4 naive, three CD4 memory, two CD8 naive and one CD8 memory plate to each donor. Findings and caveats of the study: The genetic and exposure-history diversity represented was limited by few donors.

The germline CDR1 and CDR2 sequences are SNHLY and FYNNEI. V lost 6 bases to trimming and J lost 7 bases; unmatched junction nucleotides: 11. The CDR3 covers 16 residues. Clones were sequenced by immunoSEQ multiplex PCR, and TCRdb holds only the in-frame ones, with some missing. The sample yields more than 1 million clones, around 78% seen once. About this clone itself: What it binds is not known.

This TCR derives from a man aged 18 to 29 in good health. Some clones in this sample may be carry-over from other donors' samples. This rearrangement joins TRBV2 to TRBJ2-7; 14 bases agree with TRBD2. Sample: memory CD4+ T cells from PBMCs. As to subset: CD45RA-negative fraction. The CDR3 sequence: CASSPRTSGRSGEQYF. The CDR3 coding sequence is TGTGCCAGCAGCCCTCGGACTAGCGGGAGGTCAGGGGAGCAGTACTTC.